This T cell receptor beta chain was observed in a study of beta chain features in type 1 diabetes. Study-level findings and limits: At VDJ recombination sites, type 1 diabetes patients had fewer insertions and more deleted nucleotides. Type 1 diabetes patients had moderately but significantly shorter TCRB CDR3s in all four CD4+ subsets. PCR might pick shorter templates more often, in the same way for patients and controls.

Every single donor gave one heparinised blood draw, and these averaged roughly 120 mL. Via CD45RO/CCR7/CD25/CD127/CD95/CD27, cells of the CD4+ naive, central memory, regulatory and stem cell-like memory subsets were sorted. CDR1 is SGHRS and CDR2 is YFSETQ in the germline V gene. The V end was cut by 0 bases, the J end by 4 bases, with 11 bases between. The CDR3 contains 15 residues. In the case of this clone: Its target is unknown.

The study reverse transcribed the entire isolated RNA, so it sequenced expressed TCRB transcripts. Profiled with immunoSEQ multiplex PCR; TCRdb holds only in-frame clones, not every one. The sample includes a few hundred thousand clones, about 15% of them seen just once. This clonotype was obtained from a man between 18 and 35 years old with type 1 diabetes. This rearrangement joins TRBV5-1 to TRBJ1-5, with D maybe TRBD1 (6 bases). Sequencing was performed on naive CD4+ T cells from blood. CDR3 residues: CASSLGAGENQPQHF. The CDR3 bases are TGCGCCAGCAGCTTGGGGGCAGGGGAGAATCAGCCCCAGCATTTT. Full variable domain (outside the CDR3, taken from reference TRBV5-1 and TRBJ1-5): KAGVTQTPRYLIKTRGQQVTLSCSPISGHRSVSWYQQTPGQGLQFLFEYFSETQRNKGNFPGRFSGRQFSNSRSEMNVSTLELGDSALYLCASSLGAGENQPQHFGDGTRLSIL.